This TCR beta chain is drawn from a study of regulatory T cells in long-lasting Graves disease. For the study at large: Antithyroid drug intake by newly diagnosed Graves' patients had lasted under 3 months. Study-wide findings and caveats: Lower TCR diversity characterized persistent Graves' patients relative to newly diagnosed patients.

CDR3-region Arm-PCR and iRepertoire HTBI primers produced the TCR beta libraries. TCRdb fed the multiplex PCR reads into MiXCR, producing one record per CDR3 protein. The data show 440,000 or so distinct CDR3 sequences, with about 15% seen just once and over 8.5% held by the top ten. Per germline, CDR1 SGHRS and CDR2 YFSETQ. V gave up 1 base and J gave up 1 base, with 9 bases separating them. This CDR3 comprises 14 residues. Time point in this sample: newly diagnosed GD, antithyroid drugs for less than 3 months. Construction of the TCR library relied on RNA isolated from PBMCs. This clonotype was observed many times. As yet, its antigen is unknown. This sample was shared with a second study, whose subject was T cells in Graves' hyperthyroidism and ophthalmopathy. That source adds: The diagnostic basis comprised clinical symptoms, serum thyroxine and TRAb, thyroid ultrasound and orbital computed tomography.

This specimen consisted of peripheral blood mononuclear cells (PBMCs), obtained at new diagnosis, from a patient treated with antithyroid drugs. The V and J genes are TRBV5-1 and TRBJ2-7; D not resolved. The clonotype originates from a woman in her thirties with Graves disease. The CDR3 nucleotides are TGCGCCAGCAGCTTGACGGAAAAATCCTACGAGCAGTACTTC. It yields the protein CASSLTEKSYEQYF.